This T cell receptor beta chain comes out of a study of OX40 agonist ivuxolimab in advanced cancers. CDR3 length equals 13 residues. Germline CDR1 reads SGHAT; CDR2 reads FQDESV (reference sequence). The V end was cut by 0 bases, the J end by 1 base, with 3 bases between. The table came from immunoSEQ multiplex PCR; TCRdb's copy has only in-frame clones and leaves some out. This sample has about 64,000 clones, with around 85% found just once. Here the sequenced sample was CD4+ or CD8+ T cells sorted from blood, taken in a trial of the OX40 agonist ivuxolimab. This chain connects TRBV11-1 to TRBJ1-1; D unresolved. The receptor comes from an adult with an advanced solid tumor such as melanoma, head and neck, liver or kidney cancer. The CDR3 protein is CASSLAGNTEAFF. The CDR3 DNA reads TGTGCCAGCAGCTTAGCGGGGAACACTGAAGCTTTCTTT.